This entry concerns a single T cell receptor beta chain. Antigen unknown. Libraries of TCR beta came from quantitative 5'-RACE with molecular barcodes. MiXCR, run by TCRdb on the 5' RACE reads, gives a single entry per CDR3 protein. The table lists some 250,000 distinct CDR3 sequences, about 24% of them singletons. CDR1 is LGHNA and CDR2 is YNFKEQ in the germline V gene. V lost 1 base to trimming and J lost 3 bases, with 16 bases between them. The CDR3 is 16 amino acids. The source of the sample is a study of CD8 T cells in ankylosing spondylitis. Study-wide points: Disease-linked clones, CD8+, were relatively rare in peripheral blood.

The chain combines TRBV4-2 with TRBJ2-7, with D possibly being TRBD2 (7 bases). The receptor's source is a male donor with ankylosing spondylitis or in good health (not recorded which). Sequencing was performed on blood, either unsorted or a sorted T cell fraction (not recorded which). The chain's CDR3 is CASSQVGAGVHYEQYF. Written as DNA, the CDR3 is TGTGCCAGCAGCCAAGTGGGGGCGGGGGTTCACTACGAGCAGTACTTC.